This T cell receptor (beta chain) was retrieved from a study of T cell repertoires in cytomegalovirus infection. This clonotype was picked up one time. Its antigen is unknown. TCRdb fed the reads into MiXCR, producing one record per CDR3 protein. The sample consists of 300,000 to 400,000 distinct CDR3 sequences, roughly 25% of them appearing once. Material: cultured PBMCs, obtained from culture after CMV antigen stimulation. The source is a human donor in good health (CMV status not recorded). Some clones in this sample may be carry-over from other donors' samples.

The CDR3, as DNA: TGCAGTGCAGGGCTGAACACTGAAGCTTTCTTT. Protein product: CSAGLNTEAFF. The chain recombines TRBV20-1 with TRBJ1-1; no definite D call. This CDR3 contains 11 residues. CDR1 and CDR2 from the germline V gene are DFQATT and SNEGSKA (reference sequence). V shed 6 bases and J shed 0 bases, with 5 bases lying between them.